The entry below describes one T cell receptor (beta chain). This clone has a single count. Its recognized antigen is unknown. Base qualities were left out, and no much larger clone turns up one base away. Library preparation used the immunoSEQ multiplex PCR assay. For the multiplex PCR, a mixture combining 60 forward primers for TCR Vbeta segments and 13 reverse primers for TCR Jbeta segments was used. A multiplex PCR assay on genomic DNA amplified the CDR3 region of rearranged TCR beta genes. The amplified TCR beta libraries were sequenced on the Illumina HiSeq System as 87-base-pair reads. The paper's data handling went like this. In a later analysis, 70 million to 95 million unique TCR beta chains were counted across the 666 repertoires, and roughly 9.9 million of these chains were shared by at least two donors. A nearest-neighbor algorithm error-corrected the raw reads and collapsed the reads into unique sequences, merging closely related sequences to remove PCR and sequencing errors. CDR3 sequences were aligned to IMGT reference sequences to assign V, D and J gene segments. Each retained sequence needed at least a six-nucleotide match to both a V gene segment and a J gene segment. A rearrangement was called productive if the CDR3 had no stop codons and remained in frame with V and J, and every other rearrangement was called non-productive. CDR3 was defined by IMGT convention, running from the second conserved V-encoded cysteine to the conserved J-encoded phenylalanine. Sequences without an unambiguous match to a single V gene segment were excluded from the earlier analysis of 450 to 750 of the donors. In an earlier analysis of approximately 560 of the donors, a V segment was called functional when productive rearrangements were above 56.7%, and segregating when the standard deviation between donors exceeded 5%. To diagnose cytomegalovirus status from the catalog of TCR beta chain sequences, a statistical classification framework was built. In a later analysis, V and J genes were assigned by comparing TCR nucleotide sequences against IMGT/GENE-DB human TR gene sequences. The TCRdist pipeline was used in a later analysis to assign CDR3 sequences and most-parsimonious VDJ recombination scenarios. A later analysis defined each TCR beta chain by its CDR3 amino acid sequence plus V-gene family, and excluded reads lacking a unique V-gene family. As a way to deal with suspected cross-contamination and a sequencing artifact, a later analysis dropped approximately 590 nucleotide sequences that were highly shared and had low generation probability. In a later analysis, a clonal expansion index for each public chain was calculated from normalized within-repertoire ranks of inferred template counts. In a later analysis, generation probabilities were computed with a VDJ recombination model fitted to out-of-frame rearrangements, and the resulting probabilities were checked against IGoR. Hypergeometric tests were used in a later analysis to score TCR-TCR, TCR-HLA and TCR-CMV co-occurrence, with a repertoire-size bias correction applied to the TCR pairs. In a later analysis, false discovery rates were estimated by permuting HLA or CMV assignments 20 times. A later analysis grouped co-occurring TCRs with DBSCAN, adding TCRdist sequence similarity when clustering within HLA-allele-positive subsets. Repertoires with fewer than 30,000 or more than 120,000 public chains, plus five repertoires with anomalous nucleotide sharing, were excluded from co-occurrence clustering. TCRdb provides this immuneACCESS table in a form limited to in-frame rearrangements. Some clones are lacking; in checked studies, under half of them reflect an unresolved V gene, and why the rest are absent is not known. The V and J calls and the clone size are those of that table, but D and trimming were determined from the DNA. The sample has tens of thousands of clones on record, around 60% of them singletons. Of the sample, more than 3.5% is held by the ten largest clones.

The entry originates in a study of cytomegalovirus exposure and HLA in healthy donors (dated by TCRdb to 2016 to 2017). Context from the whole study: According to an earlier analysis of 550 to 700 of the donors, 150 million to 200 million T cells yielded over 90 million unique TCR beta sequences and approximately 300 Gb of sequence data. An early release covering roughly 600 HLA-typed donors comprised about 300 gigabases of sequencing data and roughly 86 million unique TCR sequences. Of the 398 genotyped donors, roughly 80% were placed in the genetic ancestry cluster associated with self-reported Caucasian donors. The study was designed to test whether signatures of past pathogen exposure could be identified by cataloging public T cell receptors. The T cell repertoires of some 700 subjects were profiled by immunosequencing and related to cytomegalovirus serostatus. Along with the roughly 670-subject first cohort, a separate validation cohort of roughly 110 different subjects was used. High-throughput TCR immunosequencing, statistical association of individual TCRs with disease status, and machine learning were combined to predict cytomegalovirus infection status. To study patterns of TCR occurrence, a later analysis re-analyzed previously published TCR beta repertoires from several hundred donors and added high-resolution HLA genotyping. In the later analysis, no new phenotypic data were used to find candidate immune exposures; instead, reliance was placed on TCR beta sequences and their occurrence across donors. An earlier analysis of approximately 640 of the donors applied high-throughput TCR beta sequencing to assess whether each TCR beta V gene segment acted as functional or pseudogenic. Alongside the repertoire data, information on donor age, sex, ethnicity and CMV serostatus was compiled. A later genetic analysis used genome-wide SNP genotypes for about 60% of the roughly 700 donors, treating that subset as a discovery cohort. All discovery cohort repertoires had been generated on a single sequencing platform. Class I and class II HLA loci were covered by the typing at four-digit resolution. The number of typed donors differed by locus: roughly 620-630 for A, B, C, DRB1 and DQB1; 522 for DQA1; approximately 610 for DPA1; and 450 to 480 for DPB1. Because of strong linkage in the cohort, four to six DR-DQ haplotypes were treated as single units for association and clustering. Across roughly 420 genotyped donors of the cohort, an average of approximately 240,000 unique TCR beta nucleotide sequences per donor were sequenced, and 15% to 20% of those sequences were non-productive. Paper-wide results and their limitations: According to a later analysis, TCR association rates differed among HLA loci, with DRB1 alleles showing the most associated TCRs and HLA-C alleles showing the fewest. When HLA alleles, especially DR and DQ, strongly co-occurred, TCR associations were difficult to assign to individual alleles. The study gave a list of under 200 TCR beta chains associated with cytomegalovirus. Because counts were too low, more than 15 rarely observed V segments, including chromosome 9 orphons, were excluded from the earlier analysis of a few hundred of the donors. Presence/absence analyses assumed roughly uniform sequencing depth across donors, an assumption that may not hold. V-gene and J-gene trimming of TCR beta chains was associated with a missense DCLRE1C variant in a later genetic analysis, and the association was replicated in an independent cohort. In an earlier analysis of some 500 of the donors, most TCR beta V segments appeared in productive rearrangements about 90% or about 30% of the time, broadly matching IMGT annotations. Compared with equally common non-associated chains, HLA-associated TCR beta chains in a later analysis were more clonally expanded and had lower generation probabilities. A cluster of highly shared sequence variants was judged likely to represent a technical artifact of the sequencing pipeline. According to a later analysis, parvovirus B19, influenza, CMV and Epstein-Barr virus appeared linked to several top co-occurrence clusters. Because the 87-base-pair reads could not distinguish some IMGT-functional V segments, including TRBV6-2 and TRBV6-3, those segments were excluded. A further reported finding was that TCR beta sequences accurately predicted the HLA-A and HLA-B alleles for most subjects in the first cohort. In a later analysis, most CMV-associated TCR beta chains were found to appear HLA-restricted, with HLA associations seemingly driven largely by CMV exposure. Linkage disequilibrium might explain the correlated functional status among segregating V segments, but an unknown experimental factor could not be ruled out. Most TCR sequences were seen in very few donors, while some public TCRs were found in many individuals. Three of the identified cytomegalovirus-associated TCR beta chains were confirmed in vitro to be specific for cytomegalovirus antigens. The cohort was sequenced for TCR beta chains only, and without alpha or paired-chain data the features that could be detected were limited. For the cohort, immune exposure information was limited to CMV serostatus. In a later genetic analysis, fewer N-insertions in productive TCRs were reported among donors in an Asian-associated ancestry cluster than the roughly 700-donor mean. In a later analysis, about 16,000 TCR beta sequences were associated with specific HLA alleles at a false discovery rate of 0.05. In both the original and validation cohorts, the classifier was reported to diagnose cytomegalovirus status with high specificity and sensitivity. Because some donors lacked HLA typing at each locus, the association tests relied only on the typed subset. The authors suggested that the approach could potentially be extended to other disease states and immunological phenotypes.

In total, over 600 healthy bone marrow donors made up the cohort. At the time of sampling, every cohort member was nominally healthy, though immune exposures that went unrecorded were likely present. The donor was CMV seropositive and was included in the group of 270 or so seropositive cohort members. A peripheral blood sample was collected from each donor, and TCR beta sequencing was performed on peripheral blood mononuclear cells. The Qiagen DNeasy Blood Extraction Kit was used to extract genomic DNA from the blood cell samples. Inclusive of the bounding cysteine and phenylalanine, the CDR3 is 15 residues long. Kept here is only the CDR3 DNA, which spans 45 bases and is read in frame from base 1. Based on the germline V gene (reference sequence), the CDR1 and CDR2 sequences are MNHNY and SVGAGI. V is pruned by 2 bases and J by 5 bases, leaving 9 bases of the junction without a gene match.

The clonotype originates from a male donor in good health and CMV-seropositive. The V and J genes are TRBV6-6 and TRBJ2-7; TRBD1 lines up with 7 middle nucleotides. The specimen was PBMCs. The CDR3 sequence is CASSYDTGVYNEQYF. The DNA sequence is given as TGTGCCAGCAGTTACGATACAGGGGTTTACAACGAGCAGTACTTC.